Listed below are T cell receptor beta chains from one sample, sequenced in a study of cytomegalovirus exposure and HLA in healthy donors. Assay: immunoSEQ multiplex PCR; the TCRdb copy retains only in-frame clones and omits some. Of about 280,000 clones in the sample, roughly 90% were seen once. The material sequenced was PBMCs. The receptors here all came from a woman aged 18-29 years in good health and CMV-seronegative. CDR3s include the opening cysteine and the closing phenylalanine or tryptophan. The order of the fields is CDR3 protein, CDR3 DNA, J gene, clone size, V gene, D gene. The D gene is left open where the match is weak. Only part of the rows carry a size: once, few, many, or a class if the clone is expanded.

cdr3_aa: CAWSGGQRGSNQPQHF
cdr3_nt: TGTGCCTGGAGTGGAGGACAGCGAGGAAGCAATCAGCCCCAGCATTTT
j_call: TRBJ1-5
clone_size: NA
v_call: TRBV30
d_call: NA

cdr3_aa: CASSLTGGVRRNEAFF
cdr3_nt: TGCGCCAGCAGCCTGACAGGGGGGGTTCGACGTAATGAAGCTTTCTTT
j_call: TRBJ1-1
clone_size: NA
v_call: TRBV5-1
d_call: TRBD1

cdr3_aa: CASSQDRGGPQHF
cdr3_nt: TGCGCCAGCAGCCAAGATCGGGGGGGGCCCCAGCATTTT
j_call: TRBJ1-5
clone_size: NA
v_call: TRBV4-1
d_call: NA

cdr3_aa: CASSLSGFGEKLFF
cdr3_nt: TGTGCCAGCAGTTTATCAGGGTTTGGTGAAAAACTGTTTTTT
j_call: TRBJ1-4
clone_size: NA
v_call: TRBV28
d_call: NA

cdr3_aa: CASSEGRASNYGYTF
cdr3_nt: TGCGCCAGCAGTGAAGGCAGGGCCTCGAACTATGGCTACACCTTC
j_call: TRBJ1-2
clone_size: NA
v_call: TRBV5-1
d_call: NA

cdr3_aa: CASTHEIDVDTQYF
cdr3_nt: TGTGCCAGCACACACGAAATTGATGTAGATACGCAGTATTTT
j_call: TRBJ2-3
clone_size: NA
v_call: TRBV5-4
d_call: NA

cdr3_aa: CASSPLLAGASSYEQYF
cdr3_nt: TGTGCCAGCAGTCCCCTGCTAGCGGGAGCATCCTCCTACGAGCAGTACTTC
j_call: TRBJ2-7
clone_size: NA
v_call: TRBV27
d_call: TRBD2

cdr3_aa: CASSGSWLQETQYF
cdr3_nt: TGTGCCAGCAGTGGCTCCTGGCTGCAAGAGACCCAGTACTTC
j_call: TRBJ2-5
clone_size: NA
v_call: TRBV6-1
d_call: NA

cdr3_aa: CASRTSGTAQYF
cdr3_nt: TGTGCCAGCAGGACTAGCGGGACTGCCCAGTACTTC
j_call: TRBJ2-5
clone_size: NA
v_call: TRBV13
d_call: TRBD2

cdr3_aa: CASSNLAGKQETQYF
cdr3_nt: TGTGCCAGCAGCAATCTAGCGGGCAAACAAGAGACCCAGTACTTC
j_call: TRBJ2-5
clone_size: NA
v_call: TRBV28
d_call: TRBD2

cdr3_aa: CASSALGGNYGYTF
cdr3_nt: TGTGCCAGCAGCGCCCTAGGTGGGAACTATGGCTACACCTTC
j_call: TRBJ1-2
clone_size: NA
v_call: TRBV11-2
d_call: NA

cdr3_aa: CASSPNVQGTGVAGELFF
cdr3_nt: TGTGCCAGCTCACCCAACGTTCAGGGGACAGGGGTTGCCGGGGAGCTGTTTTTT
j_call: TRBJ2-2
clone_size: once
v_call: TRBV18
d_call: TRBD1

cdr3_aa: CASSAESGRGEFF
cdr3_nt: TGTGCCAGCAGTGCAGAAAGCGGGAGGGGGGAGTTCTTC
j_call: TRBJ2-1
clone_size: NA
v_call: TRBV6-5
d_call: TRBD2

cdr3_aa: CASSEDLGQGYGYTF
cdr3_nt: TGCGCCAGCAGCGAAGATTTGGGACAGGGGTATGGCTACACCTTC
j_call: TRBJ1-2
clone_size: once
v_call: TRBV4-3
d_call: TRBD1

cdr3_aa: CASSLGDHSNQPQHF
cdr3_nt: TGTGCCAGCAGCTTAGGAGATCACAGCAATCAGCCCCAGCATTTT
j_call: TRBJ1-5
clone_size: NA
v_call: TRBV7-2
d_call: NA

cdr3_aa: CASRDPLWQGISNYGYTF
cdr3_nt: TGTGCCAGCAGGGATCCCCTATGGCAGGGGATTTCTAACTATGGCTACACCTTC
j_call: TRBJ1-2
clone_size: NA
v_call: TRBV2
d_call: NA

cdr3_aa: CASSLFPRDREAEQYF
cdr3_nt: TGTGCCAGCAGTTTATTTCCGCGGGACAGGGAGGCCGAGCAGTACTTC
j_call: TRBJ2-7
clone_size: NA
v_call: TRBV27
d_call: TRBD1

cdr3_aa: CASSVSRSYNEQFF
cdr3_nt: TGTGCCAGCAGTGTTTCTAGATCCTACAATGAGCAGTTCTTC
j_call: TRBJ2-1
clone_size: NA
v_call: TRBV2
d_call: NA

cdr3_aa: CASSLNRGPTEAFF
cdr3_nt: TGCGCCAGCAGCTTAAACAGGGGTCCCACTGAAGCTTTCTTT
j_call: TRBJ1-1
clone_size: NA
v_call: TRBV5-1
d_call: TRBD1

cdr3_aa: CASSLTSDTQHEQFF
cdr3_nt: TGTGCTAGCAGCCTAACCTCGGACACTCAGCATGAGCAGTTCTTC
j_call: TRBJ2-1
clone_size: NA
v_call: TRBV7-7
d_call: NA

cdr3_aa: CASSSRGYYGYTF
cdr3_nt: TGTGCCAGCAGTTCGCGAGGTTACTATGGCTACACCTTC
j_call: TRBJ1-2
clone_size: NA
v_call: TRBV6-5
d_call: NA

cdr3_aa: CASSPPPRMDRNYGYTF
cdr3_nt: TGTGCCAGCAGTCCGCCCCCCAGGATGGACAGAAACTATGGCTACACCTTC
j_call: TRBJ1-2
clone_size: NA
v_call: TRBV28
d_call: NA

cdr3_aa: CASIADTSSYNEQFF
cdr3_nt: TGTGCCAGCATCGCCGACACTAGCTCCTACAATGAGCAGTTCTTC
j_call: TRBJ2-1
clone_size: NA
v_call: TRBV6-1
d_call: NA

cdr3_aa: CASSETTGVGTEAFF
cdr3_nt: TGTGCCAGTAGTGAGACGACAGGGGTGGGCACTGAAGCTTTCTTT
j_call: TRBJ1-1
clone_size: once
v_call: TRBV19
d_call: TRBD1

cdr3_aa: CASSSGLVYEQYF
cdr3_nt: TGTGCCAGCAGCTCCGGACTAGTTTACGAGCAGTACTTC
j_call: TRBJ2-7
clone_size: NA
v_call: TRBV11-2
d_call: TRBD2

cdr3_aa: CASSQDLAGGTYEQYF
cdr3_nt: TGCGCCAGCAGCCAAGATTTAGCGGGAGGCACCTACGAGCAGTACTTC
j_call: TRBJ2-7
clone_size: once
v_call: TRBV4-1
d_call: TRBD2

cdr3_aa: CASSVDRGREKLFF
cdr3_nt: TGTGCCAGCAGCGTGGACAGGGGACGGGAAAAACTGTTTTTT
j_call: TRBJ1-4
clone_size: NA
v_call: TRBV9
d_call: TRBD1

cdr3_aa: CASSFEREGRKQYF
cdr3_nt: TGTGCCAGCAGTTTTGAGCGGGAGGGCCGCAAGCAGTACTTC
j_call: TRBJ2-7
clone_size: NA
v_call: TRBV28
d_call: TRBD2

cdr3_aa: CASSQVGGGGTDTQYF
cdr3_nt: TGCGCCAGCAGCCAAGTAGGGGGAGGGGGCACAGATACGCAGTATTTT
j_call: TRBJ2-3
clone_size: NA
v_call: TRBV4-1
d_call: NA

cdr3_aa: CASSPHLTGGAEAFF
cdr3_nt: TGTGCCAGCAGTCCTCATTTGACAGGGGGCGCTGAAGCTTTCTTT
j_call: TRBJ1-1
clone_size: NA
v_call: TRBV25-1
d_call: TRBD1

cdr3_aa: CASSYSRNTGELFF
cdr3_nt: TGTGCCAGCAGTTACTCGAGAAACACCGGGGAGCTGTTTTTT
j_call: TRBJ2-2
clone_size: NA
v_call: TRBV6-5
d_call: NA

cdr3_aa: CASRPLAKPPDEQYF
cdr3_nt: TGTGCCAGCCGCCCACTAGCGAAACCTCCGGACGAGCAGTACTTC
j_call: TRBJ2-7
clone_size: NA
v_call: TRBV7-9
d_call: TRBD2

cdr3_aa: CASSTGTGGSPLHF
cdr3_nt: TGTGCCAGCAGTACCGGGACAGGGGGTTCACCCCTCCACTTT
j_call: TRBJ1-6
clone_size: NA
v_call: TRBV6-1
d_call: TRBD1

cdr3_aa: CASSLGLAGVLDTGELFF
cdr3_nt: TGTGCCAGCAGCCTTGGGTTAGCGGGAGTATTGGACACCGGGGAGCTGTTTTTT
j_call: TRBJ2-2
clone_size: NA
v_call: TRBV16
d_call: TRBD2

cdr3_aa: CASSPLSGQPYGYTF
cdr3_nt: TGTGCCAGCAGCCCCCTTTCGGGACAGCCTTATGGCTACACCTTC
j_call: TRBJ1-2
clone_size: few
v_call: TRBV9
d_call: TRBD1

cdr3_aa: CASSVESGLAGRTDTQYF
cdr3_nt: TGTGCCAGCAGCGTAGAATCGGGACTAGCGGGGAGGACAGATACGCAGTATTTT
j_call: TRBJ2-3
clone_size: NA
v_call: TRBV9
d_call: TRBD2

cdr3_aa: CATYTPDRVAGYTF
cdr3_nt: TGTGCCACCTACACCCCGGACAGGGTGGCTGGCTACACCTTC
j_call: TRBJ1-2
clone_size: NA
v_call: TRBV15
d_call: TRBD1

cdr3_aa: CASSAEGGLRGYTF
cdr3_nt: TGTGCCAGCAGCGCCGAGGGCGGGTTACGTGGCTACACCTTC
j_call: TRBJ1-2
clone_size: NA
v_call: TRBV7-8
d_call: NA

cdr3_aa: CASFTGAPSYEQYF
cdr3_nt: TGTGCCAGCTTTACAGGGGCACCCTCCTACGAGCAGTACTTC
j_call: TRBJ2-7
clone_size: NA
v_call: TRBV27
d_call: TRBD1

cdr3_aa: CATEDSSYNEQFF
cdr3_nt: TGTGCCACCGAGGACTCTTCCTACAATGAGCAGTTCTTC
j_call: TRBJ2-1
clone_size: NA
v_call: TRBV19
d_call: NA

cdr3_aa: CASTRTGGSYEQYF
cdr3_nt: TGTGCCAGTACCCGGACAGGGGGATCCTACGAGCAGTACTTC
j_call: TRBJ2-7
clone_size: NA
v_call: TRBV19
d_call: TRBD1

cdr3_aa: CAWSPMWGHEQYF
cdr3_nt: TGTGCCTGGAGCCCTATGTGGGGCCACGAGCAGTACTTC
j_call: TRBJ2-7
clone_size: NA
v_call: TRBV30
d_call: NA

cdr3_aa: CASSLRSTSTDTQYF
cdr3_nt: TGTGCCAGCAGCTTGCGGTCAACTAGCACAGATACGCAGTATTTT
j_call: TRBJ2-3
clone_size: NA
v_call: TRBV5-8
d_call: NA

cdr3_aa: CASTKGDYTYEQYF
cdr3_nt: TGTGCCAGCACCAAAGGGGACTATACCTACGAGCAGTACTTC
j_call: TRBJ2-7
clone_size: few
v_call: TRBV6-6
d_call: TRBD2

cdr3_aa: CASSEGAREPFF
cdr3_nt: TGTGCCAGCAGCGAGGGGGCCAGGGAGCCTTTCTTT
j_call: TRBJ1-1
clone_size: NA
v_call: TRBV6-1
d_call: TRBD1

cdr3_aa: CASSDYESGEQFF
cdr3_nt: TGCGCCAGCAGTGATTACGAGTCCGGTGAGCAGTTCTTC
j_call: TRBJ2-1
clone_size: NA
v_call: TRBV10-1
d_call: NA

cdr3_aa: CASSTTPGLAGVADTQYF
cdr3_nt: TGTGCCAGCAGTACTACCCCGGGACTAGCGGGAGTGGCAGATACGCAGTATTTT
j_call: TRBJ2-3
clone_size: NA
v_call: TRBV28
d_call: TRBD2

cdr3_aa: CASSIQQFFEQYF
cdr3_nt: TGTGCCAGTAGTATCCAACAGTTTTTTGAGCAGTACTTC
j_call: TRBJ2-7
clone_size: NA
v_call: TRBV19
d_call: NA

cdr3_aa: CASSGTSGSYNEQFF
cdr3_nt: TGTGCCAGCAGTGGGACTAGCGGCTCCTACAATGAGCAGTTCTTC
j_call: TRBJ2-1
clone_size: NA
v_call: TRBV2
d_call: TRBD2

cdr3_aa: CASSDSGNSRTSPLHF
cdr3_nt: TGTGCCAGCAGTGATTCGGGGAATTCTAGAACTTCACCCCTCCACTTT
j_call: TRBJ1-6
clone_size: few
v_call: TRBV6-1
d_call: NA

cdr3_aa: CASSRGGPGEQYF
cdr3_nt: TGTGCCAGCTCTCGGGGAGGGCCGGGCGAGCAGTACTTC
j_call: TRBJ2-7
clone_size: once
v_call: TRBV6-6
d_call: TRBD2

cdr3_aa: CASSLAYSISRYQPQHF
cdr3_nt: TGCGCCAGCAGCTTGGCCTATAGTATTTCCCGATATCAGCCCCAGCATTTT
j_call: TRBJ1-5
clone_size: NA
v_call: TRBV5-1
d_call: NA